This record looks at one TCR beta chain sequence and its context. The length of the CDR3 is 17 residues. V lost 1 base to trimming and J lost 0 bases, with 12 bases between them. Germline V lookup: CDR1 SEHNR, CDR2 FQNEAQ (reference sequence). This entry comes from a study of blood T cell repertoires in COVID-19. Study-level information: The United States, Italy and Spain provided the acute and convalescent COVID-19 samples.

The table came from immunoSEQ multiplex PCR; TCRdb's copy has only in-frame clones and leaves some out. The sample holds more than 100,000 clones, about 80% seen once. V gene TRBV7-9 combines with J gene TRBJ1-4; tentative D call: TRBD1 (5 bases). The TCR originated in a woman aged 50 to 60 with acute or convalescent COVID-19. Sequences were obtained from peripheral blood. DNA for the CDR3: TGTGCCAGCAGCTTAGGGGGCTTGACAGCAACTAATGAAAAACTGTTTTTT. Amino acid sequence: CASSLGGLTATNEKLFF.